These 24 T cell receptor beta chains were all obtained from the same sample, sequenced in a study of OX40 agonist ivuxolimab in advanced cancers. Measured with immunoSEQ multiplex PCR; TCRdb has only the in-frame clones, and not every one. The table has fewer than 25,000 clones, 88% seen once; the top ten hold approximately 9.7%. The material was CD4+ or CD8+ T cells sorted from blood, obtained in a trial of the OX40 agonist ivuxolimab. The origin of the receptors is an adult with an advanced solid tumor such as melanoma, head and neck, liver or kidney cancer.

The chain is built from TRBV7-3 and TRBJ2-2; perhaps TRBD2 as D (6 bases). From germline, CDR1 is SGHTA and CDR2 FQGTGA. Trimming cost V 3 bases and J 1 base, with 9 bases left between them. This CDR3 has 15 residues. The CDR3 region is CASSLNSGNTGELFF. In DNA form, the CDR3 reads TGTGCCAGCAGCTTGAATAGCGGGAACACCGGGGAGCTGTTTTTT.

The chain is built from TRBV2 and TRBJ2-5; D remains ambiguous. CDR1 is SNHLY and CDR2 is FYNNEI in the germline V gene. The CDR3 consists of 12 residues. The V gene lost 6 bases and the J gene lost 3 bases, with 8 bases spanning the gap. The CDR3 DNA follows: TGTGCCAGCAGAGGTCTAGAAGAGACCCAGTACTTC. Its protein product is CASRGLEETQYF.

CDR3 nucleotide sequence: TGTGCCAGCAGTTGGAGCGGGATTGAGCAGTTCTTC. Amino acids: CASSWSGIEQFF. J is TRBJ2-1 and V is TRBV27, with 7 bases fitting TRBD2. With 4 bases clipped from V and 9 bases from J, the junction kept 3 bases outside the gene matches. CDR3 length: 12 residues. Germline V CDR1 and CDR2: MNHEY, SMNVEV (reference sequence).

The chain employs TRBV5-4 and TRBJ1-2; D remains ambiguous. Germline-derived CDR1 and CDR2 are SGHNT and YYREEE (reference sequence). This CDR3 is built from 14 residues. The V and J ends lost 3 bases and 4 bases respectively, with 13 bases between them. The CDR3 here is CASSWGRTLYGYTF. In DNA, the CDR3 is TGTGCCAGCAGCTGGGGAAGAACCCTCTATGGCTACACCTTC.

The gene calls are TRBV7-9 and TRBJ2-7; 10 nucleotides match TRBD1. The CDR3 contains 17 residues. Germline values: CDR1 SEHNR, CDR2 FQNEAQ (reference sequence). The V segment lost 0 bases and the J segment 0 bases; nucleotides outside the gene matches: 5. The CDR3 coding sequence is TGTGCCAGCAGCTTAGCGTGGACAGGGGGGTCCTCCTACGAGCAGTACTTC. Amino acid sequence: CASSLAWTGGSSYEQYF.

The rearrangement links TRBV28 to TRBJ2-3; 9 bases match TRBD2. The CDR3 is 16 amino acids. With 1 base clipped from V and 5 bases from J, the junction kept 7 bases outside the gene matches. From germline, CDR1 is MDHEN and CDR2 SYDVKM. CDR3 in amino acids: CASSLSTSGIVDTQYF. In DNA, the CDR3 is TGTGCCAGCAGTTTATCGACTAGCGGTATAGTAGATACGCAGTATTTT.

In DNA, the CDR3 is TGTGCCAGCAGCCCAGGGACTTTCACAGATACGCAGTATTTT. It codes for CASSPGTFTDTQYF. This chain connects TRBV7-2 to TRBJ2-3; tentative D call: TRBD2 (6 bases). The CDR3 is made up of 14 amino acids. V lost 5 bases and J lost 2, with 11 bases in between. In germline, CDR1 is SGHTA, CDR2 FQGNSA.

The CDR3 nucleotides read TGTGCCAGCAGCCCCAGGGGGCGTAGCTCCTACGAGCAGTACTTC. It specifies CASSPRGRSSYEQYF. The V call is TRBV28, the J call TRBJ2-7, with 8 bases lining up with TRBD1. From germline, CDR1 is MDHEN and CDR2 SYDVKM. V gave up 6 bases and J gave up 0 bases; unmatched junction bases: 7. This CDR3 comprises 15 residues.

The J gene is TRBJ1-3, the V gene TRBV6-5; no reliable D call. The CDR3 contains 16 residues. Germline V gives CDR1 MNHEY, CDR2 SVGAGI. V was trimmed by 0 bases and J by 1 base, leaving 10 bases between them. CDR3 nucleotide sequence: TGTGCCAGCAGTTACTCGATTCTCGGGTCTGGAAACACCATATATTTT. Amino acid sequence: CASSYSILGSGNTIYF.

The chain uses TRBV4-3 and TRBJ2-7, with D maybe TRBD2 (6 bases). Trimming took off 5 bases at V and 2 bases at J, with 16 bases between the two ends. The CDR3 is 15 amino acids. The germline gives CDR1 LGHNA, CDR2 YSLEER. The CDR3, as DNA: TGCGCCAGCAGCAGTAGTGGAGCGGGTGCCTACGAGCAGTACTTC. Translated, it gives CASSSSGAGAYEQYF.

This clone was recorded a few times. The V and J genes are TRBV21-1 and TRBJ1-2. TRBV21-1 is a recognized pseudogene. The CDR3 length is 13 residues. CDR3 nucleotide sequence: TGTGCCAGCAGCAAAGGCAGGGAGGATGGCTACACCTTC. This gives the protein CASSKGREDGYTF.

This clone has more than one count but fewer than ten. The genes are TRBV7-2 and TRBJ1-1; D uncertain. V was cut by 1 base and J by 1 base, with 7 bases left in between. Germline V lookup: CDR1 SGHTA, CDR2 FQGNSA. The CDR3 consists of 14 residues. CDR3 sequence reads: CASSLDSQNTEAFF. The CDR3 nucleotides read TGTGCCAGCAGCTTAGATTCACAGAACACTGAAGCTTTCTTT.

The CDR3 DNA follows: TGTGCCAGCTCACCCCGGACTAGCGGACCCTACGAGCAGTACTTC. This sequence encodes CASSPRTSGPYEQYF. J is TRBJ2-7 and V is TRBV18; 10 positions match TRBD2. Per germline, CDR1 KGHSH and CDR2 LQKENI. The length of the CDR3 is 15 residues. V lost 3 bases, J lost 2 bases, and 4 bases stayed unmatched.

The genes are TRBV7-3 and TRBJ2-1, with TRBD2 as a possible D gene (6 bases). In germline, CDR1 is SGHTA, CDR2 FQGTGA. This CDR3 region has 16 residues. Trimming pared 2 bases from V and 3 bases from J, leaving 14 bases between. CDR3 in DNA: TGTGCCAGCAGCTTAGCCTTTAGCGGCTTCTACAATGAGCAGTTCTTC. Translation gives CASSLAFSGFYNEQFF.

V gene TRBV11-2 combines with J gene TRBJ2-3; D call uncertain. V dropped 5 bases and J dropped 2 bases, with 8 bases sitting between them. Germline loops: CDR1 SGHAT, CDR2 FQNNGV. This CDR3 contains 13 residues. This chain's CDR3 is CASSPTFTDTQYF. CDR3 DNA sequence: TGTGCCAGCAGCCCCACTTTCACAGATACGCAGTATTTT.

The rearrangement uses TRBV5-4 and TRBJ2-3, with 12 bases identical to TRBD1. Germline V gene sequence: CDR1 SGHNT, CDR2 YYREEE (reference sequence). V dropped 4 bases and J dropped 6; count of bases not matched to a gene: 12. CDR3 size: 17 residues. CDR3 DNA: TGTGCCAGCAGCCATTGGTCGTGGGACAGGGGGCTCGATACGCAGTATTTT. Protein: CASSHWSWDRGLDTQYF.

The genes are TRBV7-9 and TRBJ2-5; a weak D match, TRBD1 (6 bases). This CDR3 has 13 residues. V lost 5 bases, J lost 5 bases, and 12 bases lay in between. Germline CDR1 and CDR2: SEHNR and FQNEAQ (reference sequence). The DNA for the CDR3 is TGTGCCAGCAGCCCGGACAGATGGGAGACCCAGTACTTC. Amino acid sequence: CASSPDRWETQYF. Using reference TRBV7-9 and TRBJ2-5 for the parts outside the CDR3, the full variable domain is DTGVSQNPRHKITKRGQNVTFRCDPISEHNRLYWYRQTLGQGPEFLTYFQNEAQLEKSRLLSDRFSAERPKGSFSTLEIQRTEQGDSAMYLCASSPDRWETQYFGPGTRLLVL.

The CDR3 bases are TGCGCCAGCAGACGGCTTACCGGGGAGCTGTTTTTT. This sequence encodes CASRRLTGELFF. The gene calls are TRBV5-1 and TRBJ2-2; the D is unclear. The CDR3 sequence is 12 residues long. Trimming cost V 5 bases and J 5 bases, with 7 bases left between them. Germline V gene lookup returns CDR1 SGHRS and CDR2 YFSETQ.

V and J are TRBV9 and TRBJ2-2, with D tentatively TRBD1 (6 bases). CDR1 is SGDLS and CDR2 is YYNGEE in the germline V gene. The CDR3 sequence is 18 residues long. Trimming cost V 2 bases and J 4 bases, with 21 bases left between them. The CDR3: CASSVDSTGSIVTGELFF. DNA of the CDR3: TGTGCCAGCAGCGTCGACTCGACAGGTAGCATAGTCACCGGGGAGCTGTTTTTT. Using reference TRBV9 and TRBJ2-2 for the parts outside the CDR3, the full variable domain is DSGVTQTPKHLITATGQRVTLRCSPRSGDLSVYWYQQSLDQGLQFLIQYYNGEERAKGNILERFSAQQFPDLHSELNLSSLELGDSALYFCASSVDSTGSIVTGELFFGEGSRLTVL.

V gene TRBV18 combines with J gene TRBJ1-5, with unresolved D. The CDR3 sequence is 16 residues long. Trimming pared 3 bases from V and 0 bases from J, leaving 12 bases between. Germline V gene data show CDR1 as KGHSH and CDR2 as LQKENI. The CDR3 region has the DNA TGTGCCAGCTCACCTCAAAGGGATTTTAGCAATCAGCCCCAGCATTTT. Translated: CASSPQRDFSNQPQHF.

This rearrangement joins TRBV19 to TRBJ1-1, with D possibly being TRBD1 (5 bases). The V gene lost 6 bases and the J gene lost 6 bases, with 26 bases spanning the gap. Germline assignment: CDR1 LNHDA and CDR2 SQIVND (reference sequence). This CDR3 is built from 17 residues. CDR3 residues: CASSPVGPSRRGPEAFF. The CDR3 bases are TGTGCCAGTAGCCCCGTGGGACCCTCTCGGAGAGGACCTGAAGCTTTCTTT.

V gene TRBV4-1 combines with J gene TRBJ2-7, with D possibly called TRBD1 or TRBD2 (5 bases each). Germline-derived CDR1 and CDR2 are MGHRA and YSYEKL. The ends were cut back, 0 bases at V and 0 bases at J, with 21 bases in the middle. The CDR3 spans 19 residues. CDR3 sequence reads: CASSQDSKGAAGLSYEQYF. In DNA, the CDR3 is TGCGCCAGCAGCCAAGATAGTAAAGGGGCGGCGGGCCTCTCCTACGAGCAGTACTTC.

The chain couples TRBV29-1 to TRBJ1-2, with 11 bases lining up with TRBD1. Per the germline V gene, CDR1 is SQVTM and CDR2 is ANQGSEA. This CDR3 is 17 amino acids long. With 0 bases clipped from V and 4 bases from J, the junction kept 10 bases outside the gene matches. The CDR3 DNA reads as TGCAGCGTTGAAGAGGTTCGGACAGGGGGCGTCTCCTATGGCTACACCTTC. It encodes CSVEEVRTGGVSYGYTF.

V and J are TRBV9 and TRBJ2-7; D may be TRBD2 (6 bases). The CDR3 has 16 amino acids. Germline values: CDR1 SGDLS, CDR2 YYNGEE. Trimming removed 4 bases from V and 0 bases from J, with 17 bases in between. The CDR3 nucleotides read TGTGCCAGCAGCCCTCTTGGGGGAGGAAGCTCCTACGAGCAGTACTTC. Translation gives CASSPLGGGSSYEQYF. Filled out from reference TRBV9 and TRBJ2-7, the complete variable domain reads DSGVTQTPKHLITATGQRVTLRCSPRSGDLSVYWYQQSLDQGLQFLIQYYNGEERAKGNILERFSAQQFPDLHSELNLSSLELGDSALYFCASSPLGGGSSYEQYFGPGTRLTVT.